The rows below give T cell receptor beta chains drawn from one sample of a study of graft-versus-host responses after intestinal transplantation. For these receptors, no antigen is known. Produced via immunoSEQ multiplex PCR; TCRdb's table is partial and in-frame only. This sample has under 100,000 clones, with about four fifths found just once. The input for sequencing was unstimulated CD4+ T cells sorted from spleen or lymph node cells, taken before intestinal transplant. These receptors were obtained from a human donor who received an intestinal transplant. Both conserved end residues are part of each CDR3. A D gene is named only where the DNA matches it firmly. Not every row has a clone size; where given, it reads once, few, many or a size class.

V	J	size	D	CDR3	DNA
TRBV5-1	TRBJ1-1	few	TRBD1	CASSWDRNTEAFF	TGCGCCAGCAGCTGGGACAGGAACACTGAAGCTTTCTTT
TRBV15	TRBJ1-5	-	TRBD1	CATSTFGQGYSNQPQHF	TGTGCCACCAGCACATTCGGACAGGGCTATAGCAATCAGCCCCAGCATTTT
TRBV28	TRBJ2-7	-	TRBD1	CASRAQGDPYEQYF	TGTGCCAGCCGGGCGCAGGGGGACCCCTACGAGCAGTACTTC
TRBV27	TRBJ2-1	-	TRBD2	CASSLGTSGRAGVRNEQFF	TGTGCCAGCAGTTTAGGGACTAGCGGGAGGGCAGGGGTTCGCAATGAGCAGTTCTTC
TRBV19	TRBJ1-2	-	-	CASNPRLGGNYGYTF	TGTGCCAGTAACCCCCGGTTGGGGGGGAACTATGGCTACACCTTC
TRBV5-1	TRBJ2-2	-	TRBD2	CASSLGWTSGPTGELFF	TGCGCCAGCAGCCTGGGATGGACTAGCGGCCCCACCGGGGAGCTGTTTTTT
TRBV5-4	TRBJ2-3	-	TRBD2	CASSLGLAPRDTQYF	TGTGCCAGCAGCTTGGGACTAGCCCCCCGGGATACGCAGTATTTT
TRBV15	TRBJ2-3	-	TRBD1	CATSRSTGPTDTQYF	TGTGCCACCAGCAGATCGACAGGGCCCACAGATACGCAGTATTTT
TRBV6-5	TRBJ2-7	-	-	CASTDSRLEQYF	TGTGCCAGCACGGACAGCCGACTTGAGCAGTACTTC
TRBV28	TRBJ2-7	-	TRBD2	CASSFFDGTSGSPNSYEQYF	TGTGCCAGCAGTTTTTTTGACGGGACTAGCGGGAGTCCGAACTCCTACGAGCAGTACTTC
TRBV2	TRBJ1-3	-	-	CASSPFIGNTIYF	TGTGCCAGCAGCCCATTCATTGGAAACACCATATATTTT
TRBV20-1	TRBJ2-7	-	TRBD1	CSVGQGDEQYF	TGCAGTGTGGGACAGGGGGACGAGCAGTACTTC
TRBV5-4	TRBJ2-7	-	-	CASSLDTVEQYF	TGTGCCAGCAGCTTGGATACGGTCGAGCAGTACTTC
TRBV27	TRBJ2-7	-	-	CASSLSRPGRGYEQYF	TGTGCCAGCAGTTTATCCCGACCAGGACGGGGTTACGAGCAGTACTTC
TRBV11-2	TRBJ1-1	-	-	CASSSSWPDTEAFF	TGTGCCAGCAGCTCCTCCTGGCCCGACACTGAAGCTTTCTTT
TRBV4-2	TRBJ1-2	-	-	CASSQARGGGYGYTF	TGTGCCAGCAGCCAAGCGCGGGGGGGTGGCTATGGCTACACCTTC
TRBV9	TRBJ2-2	-	-	CASSPHDTGELFF	TGTGCCAGCAGCCCCCATGACACCGGGGAGCTGTTTTTT
TRBV11-2	TRBJ2-1	-	TRBD2	CASRKPGLLPTMKQFF	TGTGCCAGCAGAAAACCGGGACTACTCCCTACAATGAAGCAGTTCTTC
TRBV7-9	TRBJ1-2	-	TRBD1	CASSRRDRGKGSYGYTF	TGTGCCAGCAGCAGACGGGACAGGGGAAAGGGGAGCTATGGCTACACCTTC
TRBV7-2	TRBJ2-5	-	-	CASSPYRQETQYF	TGTGCCAGCAGCCCCTACCGACAAGAGACCCAGTACTTC
TRBV28	TRBJ2-7	-	-	CASSLWNPSYEQYF	TGTGCCAGCAGTTTATGGAACCCCAGCTACGAGCAGTACTTC
TRBV28	TRBJ2-2	-	TRBD1	CASNPGQVPGELFF	TGTGCCAGCAATCCGGGACAGGTACCCGGGGAGCTGTTTTTT
TRBV18	TRBJ2-5	few	-	CASSPFSGYQETQYF	TGTGCCAGCTCACCATTCTCAGGGTACCAAGAGACCCAGTACTTC
TRBV19	TRBJ1-1	-	-	CASMADTRKNTEAFF	TGTGCCAGTATGGCCGACACAAGAAAGAACACTGAAGCTTTCTTT
TRBV5-1	TRBJ2-3	-	TRBD2	CASSPLGGREWTDTQYF	TGCGCCAGCAGCCCCCTCGGGGGGAGGGAGTGGACAGATACGCAGTATTTT
TRBV5-1	TRBJ2-7	-	-	CASSQAGAGSYEQYF	TGCGCCAGCAGCCAGGCGGGGGCGGGCTCCTACGAGCAGTACTTC
TRBV7-8	TRBJ2-1	-	-	CASSLWRERNNEQFF	TGTGCCAGCAGCTTATGGCGGGAACGAAACAATGAGCAGTTCTTC
TRBV5-1	TRBJ1-6	-	TRBD1	CASSLQDRGNNSPLHF	TGCGCCAGCAGCTTACAGGACAGGGGAAATAATTCACCCCTCCACTTT
TRBV5-8	TRBJ2-7	-	TRBD2	CASSLGRLAGSHF	TGTGCCAGCAGCTTGGGACGCCTAGCGGGCTCTCACTTC
TRBV27	TRBJ2-3	-	-	CASKPFLLTDTQYF	TGTGCCAGCAAACCTTTCCTACTCACAGATACGCAGTATTTT
TRBV4-2	TRBJ2-7	-	TRBD1	CASSQEGGTGTYEQYF	TGTGCCAGCAGCCAAGAAGGGGGGACAGGGACCTACGAGCAGTACTTC
TRBV4-1	TRBJ2-3	-	TRBD2	CASSPFGLARTDTQYF	TGCGCCAGCAGCCCATTCGGACTAGCGCGGACAGATACGCAGTATTTT
TRBV28	TRBJ1-4	once	-	CASSLSQYRATNEKLFF	TGTGCCAGCAGTTTATCCCAATACAGGGCAACTAATGAAAAACTGTTTTTT
TRBV18	TRBJ2-5	-	TRBD1	CASSRNRGDQETQYF	TGTGCCAGCTCACGAAACAGGGGAGACCAAGAGACCCAGTACTTC
TRBV10-3	TRBJ2-2	-	TRBD2	CAISDGLAGTGELFF	TGTGCCATCAGTGACGGACTAGCGGGAACCGGGGAGCTGTTTTTT
TRBV7-9	TRBJ1-4	-	-	CASSLDFRTENEKLFF	TGTGCCAGCAGCTTGGACTTCCGGACGGAGAATGAAAAACTGTTTTTT
TRBV18	TRBJ1-5	-	-	CASSPLDRNQPQHF	TGTGCCAGCTCACCACTGGACAGAAATCAGCCCCAGCATTTT